The T cell receptor (beta chain) under discussion was sequenced for a study of T cells in Graves' hyperthyroidism and ophthalmopathy. Ophthalmopathy patients showed a Clinical Activity Score of at least 3, NOSPECS grade of at least 4 and duration under 3 months. Diagnostic decisions used clinical symptoms, serum thyroxine and TRAb, thyroid ultrasound and orbital computed tomography. Notes on the study in general: Ophthalmopathy, as predicted by the model, came a median approximately 6.5 months after the prediction.

There were TCR beta CDR3 regions amplified from RNA transcripts. Initially, a first-round RT-PCR of the TCR CDR3 employed the HTBI primer set. Each CDR3 protein gets one entry after TCRdb re-called the multiplex PCR reads with MiXCR. The table shows 550,000 to 600,000 distinct CDR3 sequences, with more than 13% occurring only once. This CDR3 has 14 amino acids. Trimming shortened V by 0 bases and J by 4 bases, and 9 bases separated the two germline ends. Germline CDR1 reads LGHDT; CDR2 reads YNNKEL (reference sequence). This clonotype was recorded many times. Its antigen is as yet unknown. The V call is TRBV3-1, the J call TRBJ1-1; D uncertain. This TCR derives from a young woman with Graves' ophthalmopathy. Material for sequencing was blood. The CDR3 region has the DNA TGTGCCAGCAGCCAAGAGGGGTGGGGCACTGAAGCTTTCTTT. Its protein product is CASSQEGWGTEAFF.